Listed below are T cell receptor beta chains from one sample, sequenced in a study of T-cell memory formation after mild COVID-19. One entry per CDR3 protein, called by TCRdb with MiXCR from the 5' RACE reads. The sample has fewer than 150,000 distinct CDR3 sequences; approximately 5.9% are singletons. Sequencing was carried out using PBMCs or a T cell subset sorted from them (not recorded which). The receptors were gathered from an adult woman who had mild COVID-19 (a few samples of this study predate the infection). Cell type and time point are not known. CDR3s include the opening cysteine and the closing phenylalanine or tryptophan. The D gene is left open where the match is weak. For some rows the clone size is stated as once, few or many, or as a class when expanded; others skip it.

d_call	v_call	j_call	clone_size	cdr3_nt	cdr3_aa
TRBD1	TRBV4-2	TRBJ2-4	NA	TGTGCCAGCAGCCACGATGGGACAGCCGGCAACATTCAGTACTTC	CASSHDGTAGNIQYF
NA	TRBV4-2	TRBJ2-5	NA	TGTGCCAGCAGCCAAGACGTACAGAGCCAAGAGACCCAGTACTTC	CASSQDVQSQETQYF
NA	TRBV20-1	TRBJ2-3	NA	TGCAGTGCTAGAATCACAGATACGCAGTATTTT	CSARITDTQYF
TRBD2	TRBV9	TRBJ2-3	few	TGTGCCAGCAGCGTTCTGGCGGGAGCTCCAGATACGCAGTATTTT	CASSVLAGAPDTQYF
NA	TRBV28	TRBJ2-1	few	TGTGCCAGCAGTCCCCTCGGGAGCGGCCGAAAATACAATGAGCAGTTCTTC	CASSPLGSGRKYNEQFF
NA	TRBV4-1	TRBJ1-2	NA	TGCGCCAGCAGCCAAGAAGTAGGACAGCTCCTCACGAGGGGCTACACCTTC	CASSQEVGQLLTRGYTF
TRBD2	TRBV11-2	TRBJ2-2	few	TGTGCCAGCAGCCCAAGCGGGGGCCTAAACACCGGGGAGCTGTTTTTT	CASSPSGGLNTGELFF
TRBD1	TRBV15	TRBJ1-1	NA	TGTGCCACCAGCAGAGCGGGACAGGGATTGAACACTGAAGCTTTCTTT	CATSRAGQGLNTEAFF
TRBD1	TRBV7-2	TRBJ2-5	NA	TGTGCCAGCAGCACCCGGACAGGGGGGCAAGAGACCCAGTACTTC	CASSTRTGGQETQYF
NA	TRBV5-1	TRBJ2-2	NA	TGCGCCAGCAGCTTGGGCCCTCAAGGCCTTAGAGCGAACACCGGGGAGCTGTTTTTT	CASSLGPQGLRANTGELFF
NA	TRBV20-1	TRBJ2-1	many	TGCAGTGCTAGAGGACAGATGAATGAGCAGTTCTTC	CSARGQMNEQFF
NA	TRBV9	TRBJ2-2	few	TGTGCCAGCAGCCCCACAACTGGTAGGACTACTGGGGAGCTGTTTTTT	CASSPTTGRTTGELFF
NA	TRBV27	TRBJ1-3	few	TGTGCCAGCAGTTTATTCAGGCACACAGGGAAAGGAAACACCATATATTTT	CASSLFRHTGKGNTIYF
TRBD2	TRBV6-6	TRBJ2-7	NA	TGTGCCAGCAGTTCGGTGCTAGCGGACTACGAGCAGTACTTC	CASSSVLADYEQYF
NA	TRBV27	TRBJ1-2	NA	TGTGCCAGCAGTTTAGATTGGGGACTAAACTATGGCTACACCTTC	CASSLDWGLNYGYTF
TRBD1	TRBV7-9	TRBJ2-5	few	TGTGCCAGCAGCGAAACTCAGGGGGTAGGGGGAGAGACCCAGTACTTC	CASSETQGVGGETQYF
TRBD1	TRBV18	TRBJ1-1	few	TGTGCCAGCTCACTGAGGACAGGGTCTTTCGTCGGCACTGAAGCTTTCTTT	CASSLRTGSFVGTEAFF
TRBD1	TRBV20-1	TRBJ2-7	NA	TGCAGTGGGTTTTCAGGGGGCTCCCACGAGCAGTACTTC	CSGFSGGSHEQYF
TRBD1	TRBV6-5	TRBJ1-1	many	TGTGCCAGCAGAACCTTGGGACAGCTTTTGAACACTGAAGCTTTCTTT	CASRTLGQLLNTEAFF
TRBD1	TRBV28	TRBJ2-7	NA	TGTGCCAGCAGTCTCGGACAGGGGGGATCCTACGAGCAGTACTTC	CASSLGQGGSYEQYF
NA	TRBV12-3/TRBV12-4	TRBJ2-7	NA	TGTGCCAGCAGTTTAGGTTGGGGGAGTATGAGCTACGAGCAGTACTTC	CASSLGWGSMSYEQYF
NA	TRBV30	TRBJ2-5	NA	TGTGCCTGGAGTGCGGACACTTTCCAAGAGACCCAGTACTTC	CAWSADTFQETQYF
TRBD1	TRBV2	TRBJ1-2	NA	TGTGCCAGCACCTCGGACAGGGGAACAAACTATGGCTACACCTTC	CASTSDRGTNYGYTF
NA	TRBV12-3/TRBV12-4	TRBJ1-1	few	TGTGCCAGCAGCCACCCCAATAGCGGACCCACTGAAGCTTTCTTT	CASSHPNSGPTEAFF
NA	TRBV4-1	TRBJ1-2	few	TGCGCCAGCAGCCAAGATCCAGGGGAAGCCTATGGCTACACCTTC	CASSQDPGEAYGYTF
NA	TRBV27	TRBJ2-6	few	TGTGCCAGCTCCCGACGAGGGGCCAACGTCCTGACTTTC	CASSRRGANVLTF
NA	TRBV24-1	TRBJ1-2	NA	TGTGCCACCAGTAATGGACAGACCAAAGCTAACTATGGCTACACCTTC	CATSNGQTKANYGYTF
TRBD1	TRBV6-5	TRBJ1-1	few	TGTGCCAGCAGTTACTCGTGGCAGGGGGACACTGAAGCTTTCTTT	CASSYSWQGDTEAFF
TRBD1	TRBV11-2	TRBJ2-3	NA	TGTGCCAGCAGATCTAAGCAACAGGGGCCGGGCACAGATACGCAGTATTTT	CASRSKQQGPGTDTQYF
NA	TRBV5-1	TRBJ2-7	NA	TGCGCCAGCAGCCCCCTGGAGGGGGGCGGCTACGAGCAGTACTTC	CASSPLEGGGYEQYF